This T cell receptor (beta chain) emerged from a study of T cells in Graves' hyperthyroidism and ophthalmopathy. Broader study findings: By a 13 V-J model, ophthalmopathy was set apart from stable hyperthyroidism. Most clonotypes that expanded in the thyroid above 0.001 also showed up in blood.

CDR1 ENHRY and CDR2 SYGVKD come from the germline V gene. The CDR3 totals 15 residues. V lost 6 bases and J lost 0, with 15 bases in between. TCR beta CDR3 sequences were amplified from RNA transcripts. Researchers ran a first-round RT-PCR on the TCR CDR3 using the HTBI primer set. Each CDR3 protein is one row after TCRdb ran MiXCR on the multiplex PCR reads. The sample carries approximately 250,000 distinct CDR3 sequences, almost 25% recorded once. Out of 10 ml of fresh peripheral blood came the PBMCs. This clonotype came up many times. Its antigen is currently unknown. The chain couples TRBV10-3 to TRBJ2-7; the D gene is possibly TRBD1 (6 bases). Sequences were obtained from blood. The receptor comes from a woman aged 40-49 years with Graves' ophthalmopathy. CDR3 sequence reads: CAIRIFRDTSYEQYF. The CDR3 nucleotides read TGTGCCATCAGGATATTCCGGGACACCTCCTACGAGCAGTACTTC.